This T cell receptor (beta chain) was found in a study of STAT5B mutations in CD4+ large granular lymphocyte leukemia. Overall study context: Among healthy donors, a particular HLA allele went with more CDR3 'QG' motifs.

There are 15 residues in the CDR3. The germline V gene has CDR1 LNHDA and CDR2 SQIVND (reference sequence). V was shortened by 5 bases and J by 1 base, with 14 bases between the two germline ends. Some clones are missing from TCRdb's copy, which holds only in-frame ones; the method was immunoSEQ multiplex PCR. The sample lists some 41,000 clones, roughly 80% seen once, with approximately 0.32% in the top ten. General study findings and limits: The CD4+ versus CD8+ T-LGLL clonality difference may reflect limited sample size. 8/27 top patient clones versus 2/35 control clones were TRBV06-family.

Only a few counts were recorded for this clone. Its target is unknown. V is TRBV19 and J is TRBJ1-1; the D gene is possibly TRBD1 (5 bases). The TCR was taken from a human donor in good health. The sequenced sample consisted of CD4+ T cells from blood buffy coats. The CDR3 protein is CASSPLGVPNTEAFF. The CDR3 DNA sequence: TGTGCCAGTAGTCCCCTGGGGGTCCCGAACACTGAAGCTTTCTTT.